Below are 5 T cell receptor beta chains sequenced from a single sample in a study of CD8 T cells in Susac syndrome. Roughly 0.5 to 1 ug RNA was reverse transcribed with random hexamers. TCRdb ran MiXCR on the immunoSEQ multiplex PCR reads and lists one entry per CDR3 protein. The sample has 150,000 or so distinct CDR3 sequences; about 93% are singletons. The material sequenced was CD4+ T cells from PBMCs. These receptors were obtained from a human donor in good health.

The chain has TRBV2 and TRBJ1-6, with D perhaps TRBD1 (5 bases). This CDR3 is 14 amino acids long. Germline CDR1 is SNHLY and CDR2 is FYNNEI. V lost 7 bases, J lost 5 bases, and 12 bases lay in between. CDR3 DNA sequence: TGTGCCAGCAAAGAGGGGAATAATAATTCACCCCTCCACTTT. Amino acids: CASKEGNNNSPLHF.

The CDR3, as DNA: TGTGCCAGCTCACTCGGGCGGGGGAGGGACACTGAAGCTTTCTTT. It codes for CASSLGRGRDTEAFF. The V and J genes are TRBV18 and TRBJ1-1, with D possibly matching TRBD1 (5 bases). The CDR3 covers 15 residues. V lost 4 bases, J lost 3 bases, and 15 bases lay in between. The germline V gene has CDR1 KGHSH and CDR2 LQKENI.

Only one count was recorded for this clonotype. This chain links TRBV6-5 with TRBJ2-2; no clear D gene. CDR1 MNHEY and CDR2 SVGAGI come from the germline V gene. The CDR3 totals 14 residues. V was shortened by 1 base and J by 6 bases, with 9 bases between the two germline ends. CDR3 residues: CASSYFGSPGELFF. The CDR3 region has the DNA TGTGCCAGCAGTTACTTTGGGTCGCCCGGGGAGCTGTTTTTT.

CDR3 sequence: CSARDPGQGAYNEQFF. CDR3 sequence (DNA): TGCAGTGCTAGAGACCCCGGACAGGGGGCCTACAATGAGCAGTTCTTC. The chain employs TRBV20-1 and TRBJ2-1; 10 nucleotides line up with TRBD1. V trimming: 0 bases; J trimming: 2 bases; junction bases outside the gene matches: 4. CDR1 is DFQATT, CDR2 SNEGSKA, per germline (reference sequence). The CDR3 spans 16 residues.

This clonotype was seen only once. The chain links TRBV6-5 to TRBJ2-6; D not resolved. The CDR3 consists of 15 residues. Germline V lookup: CDR1 MNHEY, CDR2 SVGAGI. The V end was cut by 1 base, the J end by 6 bases, with 10 bases between. The CDR3 nucleotides read TGTGCCAGCAGTTACTTCGGACCTGAGGCCAACGTCCTGACTTTC. It encodes CASSYFGPEANVLTF.